This is a list of T cell receptor beta chains from one sample in a study of blood T cells in healthy people across ages. TCRdb ran MiXCR on the 5' RACE reads and lists one entry per CDR3 protein. Here the sample spans about 1.7 million distinct CDR3 sequences, over 25% being singletons. Input material: blood. Source of these receptors: a woman aged 30 to 39 in good health. The CDR3 runs from the conserved cysteine through the conserved F or W. A D gene is named only where the DNA matches it firmly. Some rows mark clone size as missing; the rest say once, few, many or name a class of expanded clone.

D,J,size,V,CDR3,DNA
TRBD1,TRBJ2-3,few,TRBV28,CASSKGARLTDTQYF,TGTGCCAGCAGCAAGGGGGCGCGTTTGACAGATACGCAGTATTTT
.,TRBJ2-3,.,TRBV5-4,CASSPRALRVADTQYF,TGTGCCAGCAGCCCGCGGGCACTTAGGGTCGCAGATACGCAGTATTTT
.,TRBJ1-2,.,TRBV10-3,CTISENVGRGHGYTF,TGTACCATCAGTGAGAATGTCGGCAGGGGACATGGCTACACCTTC
.,TRBJ2-3,few,TRBV28,CASRPGTGRSSTDTQYF,TGTGCCAGCAGGCCCGGGACGGGTCGATCTAGCACAGATACGCAGTATTTT
.,TRBJ1-1,few,TRBV29-1,CSVQAEAFF,TGCAGCGTACAGGCTGAAGCTTTCTTT
.,TRBJ1-2,few,TRBV12-3/TRBV12-4,CASTVRDNYTF,TGTGCCAGCACCGTGCGGGACAACTACACCTTC
.,TRBJ2-7,many,TRBV20-1,CSALSPDSTYEQYF,TGCAGTGCCCTCAGCCCCGACAGTACCTACGAGCAGTACTTC
TRBD1,TRBJ2-7,.,TRBV7-9,CASSLGRTGEAYEQYF,TGTGCCAGCAGCTTAGGACGGACAGGGGAAGCCTACGAGCAGTACTTC
TRBD1,TRBJ2-7,once,TRBV7-2,CASSLYGTGPYGQYF,TGTGCCAGCAGCTTATATGGGACAGGACCCTACGGGCAGTACTTC
.,TRBJ2-3,.,TRBV29-1,CSVEDLLSALDTQYF,TGCAGCGTTGAAGATCTTCTCAGCGCACTAGATACGCAGTATTTT
.,TRBJ2-1,.,TRBV5-4,CASSSERVLRDNEQFF,TGTGCCAGCAGCTCAGAGCGGGTTTTGAGAGACAATGAGCAGTTCTTC
TRBD1,TRBJ2-7,many,TRBV4-1,CASSHPGQGAYEQYF,TGCGCCAGCAGCCACCCGGGACAGGGGGCCTACGAGCAGTACTTC
.,TRBJ1-2,few,TRBV20-1,CSAENQEGYGYTF,TGCAGTGCCGAGAATCAGGAAGGCTATGGCTACACCTTC
TRBD2,TRBJ2-1,many,TRBV20-1,CSAIPGTSGNEQFF,TGCAGTGCTATCCCCGGGACTAGCGGCAATGAGCAGTTCTTC
TRBD2,TRBJ2-5,many,TRBV6-5,CASSLVAGVAETQYF,TGTGCCAGCAGTTTGGTAGCGGGAGTGGCGGAGACCCAGTACTTC
.,TRBJ1-2,.,TRBV2,CASRWGKDGYTF,TGTGCCAGCAGGTGGGGGAAGGATGGCTACACCTTC
TRBD1,TRBJ2-6,many,TRBV28,CASSSLYTLGQGSSGANVLTF,TGTGCCAGCAGTTCATTATACACTCTGGGACAGGGGAGCTCTGGGGCCAACGTCCTGACTTTC
.,TRBJ2-7,once,TRBV12-3/TRBV12-4,CASSLPEGEAQYF,TGCGCCAGCAGTTTACCGGAAGGAGAGGCCCAGTACTTC
TRBD2,TRBJ2-3,.,TRBV28,CVSTQLGEGTDTQYF,TGTGTCAGCACCCAGTTAGGGGAGGGGACAGATACGCAGTATTTT
TRBD1,TRBJ2-7,.,TRBV2,CASSGWMTGSAYEQYF,TGTGCCAGCAGTGGCTGGATGACAGGGTCGGCCTACGAGCAGTACTTC
.,TRBJ2-3,.,TRBV9,CASSDEYGISTDTQYF,TGTGCCAGCAGCGACGAGTATGGGATCTCCACAGATACGCAGTATTTT
TRBD2,TRBJ2-1,.,TRBV20-1,CSASDSGAYNEQFF,TGCAGTGCGAGTGATAGCGGGGCCTACAATGAGCAGTTCTTC
.,TRBJ2-7,.,TRBV6-2/TRBV6-3,CASSIRADEQYF,TGTGCCAGCAGCATTCGGGCGGACGAGCAGTACTTC
.,TRBJ2-5,many,TRBV7-2,CASSPRGAQETQYF,TGTGCCAGCAGCCCCCGGGGAGCTCAAGAGACCCAGTACTTC
TRBD1,TRBJ1-1,.,TRBV28,CASSSTGEARTEAFF,TGTGCCAGCAGTTCAACAGGGGAGGCACGCACTGAAGCTTTCTTT
.,TRBJ2-1,.,TRBV3-1,CASSQRGNSYNEQFF,TGTGCCAGCAGCCAACGGGGGAATTCCTACAATGAGCAGTTCTTC
.,TRBJ1-5,.,TRBV10-1,CAGTFDKYSNQPQHF,TGCGCCGGCACCTTTGACAAATATAGCAATCAGCCCCAGCATTTT
.,TRBJ1-2,.,TRBV12-3/TRBV12-4,CASSLTICGYTF,TGTGCCAGCAGTCTGACAATCTGTGGCTACACCTTC
TRBD2,TRBJ2-4,.,TRBV10-3,CRPSGRAYEQHF,TGTCGCCCAAGCGGGAGGGCCTACGAGCAGCACTTC
.,TRBJ1-1,.,TRBV29-1,CSVTGNAEAFF,TGCAGTGTTACAGGGAACGCTGAAGCTTTCTTT
TRBD1,TRBJ1-5,few,TRBV4-1,CASSLSGQGASNQPQHF,TGCGCCAGCAGCCTATCGGGACAGGGGGCCAGCAATCAGCCCCAGCATTTT
.,TRBJ2-3,few,TRBV5-1,CASAPGGAWPPDTQYF,TGCGCCAGCGCCCCCGGAGGGGCCTGGCCCCCAGATACGCAGTATTTT
TRBD1,TRBJ2-1,many,TRBV19,CASSSGTGGRNEQFF,TGTGCCAGTAGTTCCGGGACAGGGGGTCGAAATGAGCAGTTCTTC
.,TRBJ2-7,few,TRBV12-3/TRBV12-4,CASSLVEWGHFSYEQYF,TGTGCCAGCAGTTTAGTCGAATGGGGACACTTCTCCTACGAGCAGTACTTC
.,TRBJ1-5,.,TRBV5-1,CASSLDGGSDQPQHF,TGCGCCAGCAGCTTGGACGGGGGGAGTGACCAGCCCCAGCATTTT
.,TRBJ2-3,many,TRBV5-1,CASSPVGGASTDTQYF,TGCGCCAGCAGCCCCGTTGGTGGCGCTAGCACAGATACGCAGTATTTT
TRBD1,TRBJ1-2,few,TRBV27,CAAGTGTHYGYTF,TGTGCCGCCGGGACAGGGACCCACTATGGCTACACCTTC
.,TRBJ2-5,.,TRBV12-3/TRBV12-4,CASSSFEETQYF,TGTGCCAGCAGCTCTTTTGAGGAGACCCAGTACTTC
.,TRBJ1-1,.,TRBV29-1,CSGDGSEAFF,TGCAGCGGAGACGGGTCAGAAGCTTTCTTT
.,TRBJ2-1,.,TRBV7-9,CASSFPRKGLYNEQFF,TGTGCCAGCAGTTTCCCTCGAAAAGGTCTCTACAATGAGCAGTTCTTC
.,TRBJ1-5,few,TRBV25-1,CASSEFSSNQPQHF,TGTGCCAGCAGTGAATTCAGTAGCAATCAGCCCCAGCATTTT
.,TRBJ2-3,few,TRBV7-9,CASSPLRGLTPADTQYF,TGTGCCAGCAGCCCACTAAGGGGGTTAACCCCGGCCGATACGCAGTATTTT
.,TRBJ1-1,.,TRBV7-9,CASSHTGPSEAFF,TGTGCCAGCAGCCACACAGGGCCTTCTGAAGCTTTCTTT
.,TRBJ1-2,.,TRBV18,CASSPSQENDYGYTF,TGTGCCAGCTCACCCTCACAGGAAAACGACTATGGCTACACCTTC
TRBD2,TRBJ2-1,.,TRBV28,CASSSLAGGRNEQVF,TGTGCCAGCAGTTCCCTAGCGGGGGGGCGCAATGAGCAGGTCTTC
.,TRBJ1-5,.,TRBV27,CASRSGGAGSDNQPQHF,TGTGCCAGCAGAAGCGGTGGGGCAGGGAGCGACAATCAGCCCCAGCATTTT
.,TRBJ1-2,many,TRBV6-5,CASTHRPGYGYTF,TGTGCCAGCACCCACAGGCCCGGCTATGGCTACACCTTC
TRBD1,TRBJ1-1,.,TRBV12-3/TRBV12-4,CASTLQGSTGAFF,TGTGCCAGCACCCTACAGGGGTCCACTGGAGCTTTCTTT
.,TRBJ1-5,.,TRBV3-1,CASSQDPRRTQHF,TGTGCCAGCAGCCAAGATCCCCGACGGACCCAGCATTTT
.,TRBJ2-1,few,TRBV6-4,CASRASSGEQFF,TGTGCCAGCAGGGCGAGTAGCGGTGAGCAGTTCTTC